This T cell receptor beta chain was captured by sequencing in a study of blood T cells in healthy people across ages. Study conclusions and caveats: Per-million-T-cell TCR beta diversity fell roughly linearly with age. It was not known whether donors were CMV positive (a possible confounder of expanded clonotype changes).

Remarks on this clonotype: Its antigen is not identified.

V was shortened by 1 base and J by 9 bases, with 12 bases between the two germline ends. CDR1 and CDR2 from the germline V gene are SGHVS and FNYEAQ. The CDR3 is made up of 13 amino acids. Using a J-beta primer mix together with a sample-barcoded 5' primer, a second PCR was run for roughly 6 to 11 cycles. Carrying 12 random nucleotides, a template-switch adaptor labeled each individual cDNA molecule. Each CDR3 protein gets one entry after TCRdb re-called the 5' RACE reads with MiXCR. The sample shows roughly 1,700,000 distinct CDR3 sequences, 28% of them seen only once. No fewer than 5.5 micrograms of total RNA were isolated from every sample.

This TCR was recovered from a woman aged 30 to 39 in good health. The rearrangement uses TRBV7-6 and TRBJ1-1, with D unresolved. The sequenced sample consisted of blood. As DNA, the CDR3 is TGTGCCAGCAGCTTAGGGGCAAGTATTCAAGCTTTCTTT. Residues: CASSLGASIQAFF.